The 10 T cell receptor beta chains reported below all come from one sample, sequenced in a study of cytomegalovirus exposure and HLA in healthy donors. The PCR employed 60 Vbeta primers together with 13 Jbeta primers. Produced via immunoSEQ multiplex PCR; TCRdb's table is partial and in-frame only. Here the sample spans tens of thousands of clones, about 65% being singletons. Sequenced input: PBMCs. Every receptor here comes from a man aged 45-60 years in good health and CMV-seropositive.

A single count supports this clone. The J gene is TRBJ2-2, the V gene TRBV5-6; possibly TRBD1 for D (6 bases). V was pared by 0 bases and J by 3 bases, with 9 bases between. Germline CDR1 reads SGHDT; CDR2 reads YYEEEE. The CDR3 consists of 15 residues. The CDR3 reads CASSLGAGDTGELFF. CDR3 DNA sequence: TGTGCCAGCAGCTTGGGGGCAGGGGACACCGGGGAGCTGTTTTTT.

By share of the sample, this clone is medium-sized. The chain recombines TRBV19 with TRBJ2-1; TRBD2 is a possible D gene (5 bases). Trimming shortened V by 3 bases and J by 5 bases, and 14 bases separated the two germline ends. Per germline, CDR1 LNHDA and CDR2 SQIVND (reference sequence). The CDR3 has 15 amino acids. CDR3 in amino acids: CASSIGPLENNEQFF. CDR3 nucleotide sequence: TGTGCCAGTAGTATTGGGCCACTAGAGAACAATGAGCAGTTCTTC.

This chain links TRBV20-1 with TRBJ1-1; D is undetermined. The ends were cut back, 6 bases at V and 3 bases at J, with 8 bases in the middle. Germline V gene data show CDR1 as DFQATT and CDR2 as SNEGSKA (reference sequence). The CDR3 sequence is 11 residues long. The CDR3 spells CSATVDTEAFF. The CDR3, as DNA: TGCAGTGCAACAGTGGACACTGAAGCTTTCTTT.

The chain employs TRBV2 and TRBJ1-4; no clear D gene. The CDR3 is 14 residues long. V shed 4 bases and J shed 8 bases, with 14 bases lying between them. The germline V gene has CDR1 SNHLY and CDR2 FYNNEI. DNA for the CDR3: TGTGCCAGCAGTGGGGTCCCGCCGGAGGAAAAACTGTTTTTT. It translates to CASSGVPPEEKLFF.

This sequence joins TRBV29-1 and TRBJ2-1; 14 bases map to TRBD2. Losses at the gene ends were 4 bases for V and 4 bases for J; bases not matched to a gene: 9. Germline assignment: CDR1 SQVTM and CDR2 ANQGSEA. The CDR3 loop spans 17 amino acids. In DNA, the CDR3 is TGCAGCGTTGTGGGGACTAGCGGGAGCGGGGGGTACAATGAGCAGTTCTTC. Protein product: CSVVGTSGSGGYNEQFF.

This chain links TRBV7-9 with TRBJ2-3; D is undetermined. Germline CDR1 and CDR2: SEHNR and FQNEAQ (reference sequence). The V and J ends lost 0 bases and 4 bases respectively, with 5 bases between them. This CDR3 has 13 residues. CDR3 amino acids: CASSLAAADTQYF. The CDR3 coding sequence is TGTGCCAGCAGCTTAGCGGCGGCAGATACGCAGTATTTT.

This clone has a handful of counts. The chain joins TRBV5-1 to TRBJ2-3, with TRBD2 identical over 7 bases. The CDR3 is 14 amino acids. Losses at the gene ends were 4 bases for V and 2 bases for J; bases not matched to a gene: 4. Germline V gives CDR1 SGHRS, CDR2 YFSETQ. CDR3 DNA: TGCGCCAGCAGCAATAGCGGGCACACAGATACGCAGTATTTT. The encoded protein is CASSNSGHTDTQYF. The variable domain in full, with the rest retrieved from reference TRBV5-1 and TRBJ2-3, is KAGVTQTPRYLIKTRGQQVTLSCSPISGHRSVSWYQQTPGQGLQFLFEYFSETQRNKGNFPGRFSGRQFSNSRSEMNVSTLELGDSALYLCASSNSGHTDTQYFGPGTRLTVL.

J is TRBJ2-1 and V is TRBV28, with D hard to call. Between the trimmed V and J ends, which lost 5 bases and 5 bases, there was a span of 7 bases. The germline V gene encodes CDR1 MDHEN and CDR2 SYDVKM. The CDR3 consists of 12 residues. Written as DNA, the CDR3 is TGTGCCAGCAGTCCCCCAAACAATGAGCAGTTCTTC. Encoded protein: CASSPPNNEQFF.

The J gene is TRBJ2-7, the V gene TRBV6-6; a weak D match, TRBD1 (6 bases). V lost 2 bases, J lost 5 bases, and 16 bases lay in between. The CDR3 runs 15 residues. In germline, CDR1 is MNHNY, CDR2 SVGAGI (reference sequence). The CDR3 is CASSYGQGRNDEQYF. Here the CDR3 DNA reads TGTGCCAGCAGTTACGGGCAGGGGAGAAACGACGAGCAGTACTTC.

The chain recombines TRBV30 with TRBJ1-2; TRBD1 might be the D (5 bases). V gave up 4 bases and J gave up 7 bases, with 16 bases separating them. This CDR3 contains 13 residues. CDR1 is GTSNPN, CDR2 SVGIG, per germline (reference sequence). CDR3 region: CAWTEGGTFGYTF. The CDR3 DNA is TGTGCCTGGACTGAGGGCGGGACCTTTGGCTACACCTTC.